These 11 T cell receptor beta chains came from one sample sequenced in a study of shared clonotypes between healthy human individuals. Measured with immunoSEQ multiplex PCR; TCRdb has only the in-frame clones, and not every one. This table holds approximately 1.9 million clones, 93% found once. It was CD45RO-negative cells, positively selected for CCR7, that made up naive CD8 cells, with terminally differentiated effector memory CD45RA+ cells excluded. The sequencing sample was made of naive CD8+ T cells from PBMCs. The source is a man aged 18 to 30 in good health. Some clones in this sample may be carry-over from other donors' samples.

The V and J genes are TRBV4-3 and TRBJ2-7; D unresolved. The CDR3 has 14 amino acids. With 0 bases removed from V and 2 bases from J, the gap between germline ends came to 8 bases. The germline V gene has CDR1 LGHNA and CDR2 YSLEER. CDR3 in amino acids: CASSQDSLTYEQYF. CDR3 DNA sequence: TGCGCCAGCAGCCAAGATTCACTAACCTACGAGCAGTACTTC.

V usage is TRBV5-8 and J usage is TRBJ2-2; 7 bases align to TRBD2. The V and J ends lost 2 bases and 4 bases, in that order; junction bases with no gene match: 8. In germline, CDR1 is SGHTS, CDR2 YDEGEE. The CDR3 length is 16 residues. The CDR3: CASSFQGGSITGELFF. CDR3 bases: TGTGCCAGCAGCTTTCAGGGAGGGTCGATCACCGGGGAGCTGTTTTTT.

V gene TRBV19 combines with J gene TRBJ2-3; 12 bases line up with TRBD2. The CDR3 consists of 15 residues. Germline-derived CDR1 and CDR2 are LNHDA and SQIVND (reference sequence). V gave up 4 bases and J gave up 6 bases; unmatched junction bases: 5. Here the CDR3 DNA reads TGTGCCAGTAGTAGGACTAGCGGGATGGGTGATACGCAGTATTTT. As protein: CASSRTSGMGDTQYF. Full variable domain (outside the CDR3, taken from reference TRBV19 and TRBJ2-3): DGGITQSPKYLFRKEGQNVTLSCEQNLNHDAMYWYRQDPGQGLRLIYYSQIVNDFQKGDIAEGYSVSREKKESFPLTVTSAQKNPTAFYLCASSRTSGMGDTQYFGPGTRLTVL.

The chain recombines TRBV4-1 with TRBJ2-3, with TRBD1 matching 9 bases. Trimming removed 0 bases from V and 2 bases from J; junction bases left unmatched: 3. The CDR3 contains 16 residues. Germline V gene data show CDR1 as MGHRA and CDR2 as YSYEKL. CDR3 region: CASSQDRDRATDTQYF. The CDR3 DNA sequence: TGCGCCAGCAGCCAAGACCGGGACAGGGCCACAGATACGCAGTATTTT.

The V and J genes are TRBV27 and TRBJ2-2; no reliable D call. The CDR3 runs 12 residues. Germline V gene lookup returns CDR1 MNHEY and CDR2 SMNVEV (reference sequence). V lost 8 bases to trimming and J lost 1 base, with 5 bases between them. The CDR3 loop reads CASGWNTGELFF. As DNA, the CDR3 is TGTGCCAGCGGGTGGAACACCGGGGAGCTGTTTTTT.

The chain carries TRBV6-5 and TRBJ2-3; the match to TRBD1 covers 8 bases. Germline V CDR1 and CDR2: MNHEY, SVGAGI. CDR3 length: 16 amino acids. The trim removed 0 bases at V and 3 bases at J, leaving 5 bases unmatched. CDR3 residues: CASSYSVQGVTDTQYF. In DNA form, the CDR3 reads TGTGCCAGCAGTTACTCGGTACAGGGGGTGACAGATACGCAGTATTTT.

The genes are TRBV27 and TRBJ2-1, with 7 bases fitting TRBD2. The germline V gene has CDR1 MNHEY and CDR2 SMNVEV (reference sequence). The V and J ends lost 5 bases and 4 bases, in that order; junction bases with no gene match: 11. This CDR3 spans 16 amino acids. The CDR3 DNA reads TGTGCCAGCAGTCCCTCGGCGGGGGAGGTATACAATGAGCAGTTCTTC. Protein sequence: CASSPSAGEVYNEQFF.

The V gene is TRBV7-8, the J gene TRBJ2-1, with 8 positions matching TRBD2. Per germline, CDR1 SGHVS and CDR2 FQNEAQ. The CDR3 totals 17 residues. V dropped 0 bases and J dropped 3; count of bases not matched to a gene: 7. CDR3 in amino acids: CASSLAGGLDGYNEQFF. The CDR3 DNA follows: TGTGCCAGCAGCTTAGCGGGGGGACTAGATGGCTACAATGAGCAGTTCTTC. Complete variable domain (other parts from reference TRBV7-8 and TRBJ2-1): GAGVSQSPRYKVAKRGQDVALRCDPISGHVSLFWYQQALGQGPEFLTYFQNEAQLDKSGLPSDRFFAERPEGSVSTLKIQRTQQEDSAVYLCASSLAGGLDGYNEQFFGPGTRLTVL.

This chain connects TRBV9 to TRBJ2-5; 8 bases map to TRBD1. The CDR3 spans 17 residues. J was trimmed by 2 bases and V by 3 bases; bases with no gene match: 12. Germline lookup yields CDR1 SGDLS and CDR2 YYNGEE. The CDR3 nucleotides read TGTGCCAGCAGCGGCCTCGGAGGGACAGGCCCGCAAGAGACCCAGTACTTC. Translating it yields CASSGLGGTGPQETQYF.

The V gene is TRBV9, the J gene TRBJ2-7, with D maybe TRBD1 (6 bases). Germline assignment: CDR1 SGDLS and CDR2 YYNGEE. This CDR3 region has 14 residues. The ends were cut back, 4 bases at V and 3 bases at J, with 14 bases in the middle. The DNA for the CDR3 is TGTGCCAGCAGCTCAGGGGACAAGGGCTACGAGCAGTACTTC. The encoded protein is CASSSGDKGYEQYF.

The chain carries TRBV27 and TRBJ2-3; a possible D gene is TRBD1 (5 bases). The ends were cut back, 2 bases at V and 1 base at J, with 10 bases in the middle. CDR3 length equals 15 residues. Per the germline V gene, CDR1 is MNHEY and CDR2 is SMNVEV (reference sequence). The CDR3 sequence is CASSLVGRGTDTQYF. Here the CDR3 DNA reads TGTGCCAGCAGTTTAGTCGGCAGGGGCACAGATACGCAGTATTTT.